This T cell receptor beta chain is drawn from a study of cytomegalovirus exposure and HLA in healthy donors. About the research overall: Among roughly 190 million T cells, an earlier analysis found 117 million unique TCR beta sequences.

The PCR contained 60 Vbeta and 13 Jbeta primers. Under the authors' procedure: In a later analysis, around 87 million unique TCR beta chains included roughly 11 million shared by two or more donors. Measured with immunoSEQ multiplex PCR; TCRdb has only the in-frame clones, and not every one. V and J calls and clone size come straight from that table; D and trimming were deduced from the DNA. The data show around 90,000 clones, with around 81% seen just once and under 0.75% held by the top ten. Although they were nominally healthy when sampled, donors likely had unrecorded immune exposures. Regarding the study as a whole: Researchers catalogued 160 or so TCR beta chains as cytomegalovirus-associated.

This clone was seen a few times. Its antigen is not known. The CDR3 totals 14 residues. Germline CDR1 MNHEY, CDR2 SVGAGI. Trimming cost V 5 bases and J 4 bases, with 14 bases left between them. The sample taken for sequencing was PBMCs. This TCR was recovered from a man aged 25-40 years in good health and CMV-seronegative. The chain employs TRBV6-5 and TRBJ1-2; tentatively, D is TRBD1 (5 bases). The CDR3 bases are TGTGCCAGCAGTGAAGGGGCCGGTGGCTATGGCTACACCTTC. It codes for CASSEGAGGYGYTF.